This entry is about one TCR beta chain. Antigen: not known. The same CDR3 also results from other DNA sequences found in this sample. The repertoire was sequenced with immunoSEQ multiplex PCR; TCRdb's copy has only in-frame clones and lacks some. The sample lists approximately 250,000 clones; roughly nine tenths were seen once. This record comes from a study of Ad26.COV2.S vaccination and SARS-CoV-2 variants. Study outcomes and limitations: It is possible that the TCR breadth and depth analyses underestimated the total T cell responses.

As for treatment: around 19 received Ad26.COV2.S at low or high dose, single or two shots; 5 received placebo; per-sample allocation not given. On day 63 after the first injection, vaccine and placebo recipients gave samples. V was cut by 5 bases and J by 0 bases, with 2 bases left in between. This CDR3 is built from 13 residues. The chain couples TRBV12-3 or TRBV12-4 to TRBJ2-6; D is unresolved. Sequencing was performed on peripheral blood, taken in a trial of Ad26.COV2.S vaccine versus placebo. The receptor's source is a person between 18 and 59 years old who received the Ad26.COV2.S COVID-19 vaccine or a placebo. The CDR3 protein is CASSLSGANVLTF. In nucleotides, the CDR3 is TGTGCCAGCAGTCTCTCTGGGGCCAACGTCCTGACTTTC.